Below, one TCR beta chain is given with its context. Its ends do not fully match the called genes, so a read error is possible. These data come from a study of blood T cell repertoires in COVID-19. Study-level information: Some COVID-19 samples were acute and others convalescent; all came from the United States, Italy and Spain. Sample material is recorded as cDNA or gDNA derived from T cells, B-cell-depleted T cells, or PBMCs.

Germline V gene lookup returns CDR1 LNHNV and CDR2 YYDKDF (reference sequence). This CDR3 region has 13 residues. As originally analysed: Estimates of nucleated cell counts were drawn from the amplification of reference gene primers. Only in-frame clones appear in the TCRdb table, and some are missing; sequencing was by immunoSEQ multiplex PCR. That table is the source of V, J and clone size, and D and trimming were worked out from the DNA. Among some 87,000 clones listed, about 82% were seen once. This clonotype was obtained from a woman in her 70s with active or convalescent COVID-19. Sequenced: peripheral blood. J is TRBJ2-3 and V is TRBV15; no reliable D call. DNA for the CDR3: TGTGCCACCAGCAGAGGTACAGCCGTTACGGAGTATTTT. Translated: CATSRGTAVTEYF.